The sequence of this T cell receptor (beta chain) was determined in a study of blood T cell repertoires in COVID-19. CDR1 and CDR2 from the germline V gene are SGHRS and YFSETQ. V was clipped by 0 bases and J by 3 bases; unmatched bases: 2. The CDR3 has 14 amino acids. Produced via immunoSEQ multiplex PCR; TCRdb's table is partial and in-frame only. The table records about 73,000 clones, about 91% of them present only once. The clonotype was recovered from a man at least 80 years old with acute or convalescent COVID-19. The sequencing sample was made of peripheral blood. The rearrangement links TRBV5-1 to TRBJ1-1, with TRBD1 matching over 7 bases. This CDR3 reads CASSLGGQHTEAFF. The CDR3 DNA is TGCGCCAGCAGCTTGGGGGGACAGCACACTGAAGCTTTCTTT.